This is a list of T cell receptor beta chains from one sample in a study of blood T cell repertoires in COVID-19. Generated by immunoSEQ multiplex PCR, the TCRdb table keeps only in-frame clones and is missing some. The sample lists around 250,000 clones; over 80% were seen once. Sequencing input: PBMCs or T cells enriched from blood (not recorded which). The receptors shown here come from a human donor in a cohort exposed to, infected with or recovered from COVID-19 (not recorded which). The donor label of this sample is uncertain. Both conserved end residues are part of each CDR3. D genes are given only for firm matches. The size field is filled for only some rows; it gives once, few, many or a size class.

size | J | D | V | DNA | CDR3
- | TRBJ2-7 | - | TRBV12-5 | TGTGCTAGTGGGAGGGACACCTACGAGCAGTACTTC | CASGRDTYEQYF
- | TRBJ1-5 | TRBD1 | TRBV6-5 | TGTGCCAGCAGTTACGGGGACAGCGGGGGTCAGCCCCAGCATTTT | CASSYGDSGGQPQHF
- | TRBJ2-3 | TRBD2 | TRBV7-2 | TGTGCCAGCAGCTCCCTGGGACTAGCGGGGGGCCGGCGGGGAGATACGCAGTATTTT | CASSSLGLAGGRRGDTQYF
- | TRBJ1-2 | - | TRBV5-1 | TGCGCCAGCAGCTTTCAGGGCTGGAGCTATGGCTACACCTTC | CASSFQGWSYGYTF
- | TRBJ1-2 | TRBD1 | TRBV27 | TGTGCCAGCAGACCGGACAGGGGAGGCTACACCTTC | CASRPDRGGYTF
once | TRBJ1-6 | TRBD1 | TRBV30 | TGTGCCCTGGGGACAGGGACTAATTCACCCCTCCACTTT | CALGTGTNSPLHF
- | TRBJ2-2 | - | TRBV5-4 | TGTGCCAGCAGCCGGGACCGGGGGGCTGGGGAGCTGTTTTTT | CASSRDRGAGELFF
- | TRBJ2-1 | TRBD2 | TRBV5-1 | TGCGCCAGCAGCTTGGCTCTAGCGGGGGGCAATGAGCAGTTCTTC | CASSLALAGGNEQFF
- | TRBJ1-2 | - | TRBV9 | TGTGCCAGCAGCGTAGGCCAGGGCTATGGCTACACCTTC | CASSVGQGYGYTF
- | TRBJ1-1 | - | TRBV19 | TGTGCCAGTAGTAGGAGGGTTGAAGCTTTCTTT | CASSRRVEAFF
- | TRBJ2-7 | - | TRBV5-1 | TGCGCCAGCAGCTTTGAGGCAGGGGACTACTACTACGAGCAGTACTTC | CASSFEAGDYYYEQYF
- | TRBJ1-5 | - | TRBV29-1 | TGCAGCGTTGCCGATACGGGGGGGAACAATCAGCCCCAGCATTTT | CSVADTGGNNQPQHF
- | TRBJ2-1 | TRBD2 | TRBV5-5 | TGTGCCAGCAGCTTGGAAACTAGCGGGGGGAATGAGCAGTTCTTC | CASSLETSGGNEQFF
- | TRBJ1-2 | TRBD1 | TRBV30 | TGTGCCTGGAGCCGTGGACAGGAGCTAATTGACTATGGCTACACCTTC | CAWSRGQELIDYGYTF
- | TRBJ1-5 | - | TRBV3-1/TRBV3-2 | TGTGCCAGCAGCACACAGAGGGATCAGCCCCAGCATTTT | CASSTQRDQPQHF
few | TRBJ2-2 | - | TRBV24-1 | TGTGCCACCGGGGGGGGCGGAGGGAACACCGGGGAGCTGTTTTTT | CATGGGGGNTGELFF
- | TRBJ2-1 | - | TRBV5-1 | TGCGCCAGCAGCTTACAGCGGGCAGGTGACAATGAGCAGTTCTTC | CASSLQRAGDNEQFF
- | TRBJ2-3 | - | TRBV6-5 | TGTGCCAGCAGACGGGGGGCTACCCCGACAACGCAGTATTTT | CASRRGATPTTQYF
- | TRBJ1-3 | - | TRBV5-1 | TGCGCCAGCAGCTCTTATTCCGGAAACACCATATATTTT | CASSSYSGNTIYF
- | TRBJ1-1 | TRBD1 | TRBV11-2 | TGTGCCAGCAGCCCCCGGGACAGGGCGAACACTGAAGCTTTCTTT | CASSPRDRANTEAFF
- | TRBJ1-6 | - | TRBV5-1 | TGCGCCAGCAGCCCGTTTGGGGGGGGACTGAGGTCACCCCTCCACTTT | CASSPFGGGLRSPLHF
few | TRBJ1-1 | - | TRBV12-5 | TGTGCTAGTGGTCTAGTAACTGAAGCTTTCTTT | CASGLVTEAFF
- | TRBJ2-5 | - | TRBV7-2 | TGTGCCAGCAGCCGACTAGGGCCGGAGACCCAGTACTTC | CASSRLGPETQYF
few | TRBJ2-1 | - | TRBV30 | TGTGCCTGGAGTGTAGGGGCCCGCGGGCAGTTCTTC | CAWSVGARGQFF
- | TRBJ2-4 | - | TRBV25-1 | TGTGCCAGCAGTGACAGGGTCAAAAACATTCAGTACTTC | CASSDRVKNIQYF
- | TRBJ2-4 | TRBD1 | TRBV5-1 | TGCGCCAGCACCCCGCGGACAGGGGGCACCAAAAACATTCAGTACTTC | CASTPRTGGTKNIQYF
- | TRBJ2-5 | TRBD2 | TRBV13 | TGTGCCAGCAGCTTAGCGGGGGGGGCTCACGAGACCCAGTACTTC | CASSLAGGAHETQYF
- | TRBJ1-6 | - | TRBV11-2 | TGTGCCAGCAGCTTACCGTTCAGGGAGGCTAATTCACCCCTCCACTTT | CASSLPFREANSPLHF
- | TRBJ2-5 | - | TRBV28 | TGTGCCCTCGGCGAGGGTCGGCAAGAGACCCAGTACTTC | CALGEGRQETQYF
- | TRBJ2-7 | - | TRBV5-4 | TGTGCCAGCAGCCCGGAGGGTGGGAGTAACGGGCAGTACTTC | CASSPEGGSNGQYF
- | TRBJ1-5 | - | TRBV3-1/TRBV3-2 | TGTGCCAGCAGCCAAGTGTCCGGTCCTAATCAGCCCCAGCATTTT | CASSQVSGPNQPQHF
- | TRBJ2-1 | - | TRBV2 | TGTGCCAGCATCGGGTACAATGAGCAGTTCTTC | CASIGYNEQFF
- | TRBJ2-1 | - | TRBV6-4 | TGTGCCAGCAGTGATCGCCCGAGCTCCTACAATGAGCAGTTCTTC | CASSDRPSSYNEQFF
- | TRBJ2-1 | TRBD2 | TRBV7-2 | TGTGCCAGCAGCTTAGCCAGCGGGGAGGTCTACAATGAGCAGTTCTTC | CASSLASGEVYNEQFF
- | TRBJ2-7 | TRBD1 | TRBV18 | TGTGCCAGCTCACTCCGACAGGGATACTACGAGCAGTACTTC | CASSLRQGYYEQYF
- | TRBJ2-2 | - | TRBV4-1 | TGCGCCAGCAGCTTCTATCCCTGGACAGCGAACACCGGGGAGCTGTTTTTT | CASSFYPWTANTGELFF
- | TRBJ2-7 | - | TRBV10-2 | TGCGCCAGCAGTGGCGGCGGATACTCATACGAGCAGTACTTC | CASSGGGYSYEQYF
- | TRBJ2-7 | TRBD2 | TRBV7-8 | TGTGCCAGCAGCTTGGAAGGCGGGAGCTCCTACGAGCAGTACTTC | CASSLEGGSSYEQYF
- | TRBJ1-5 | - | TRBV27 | TGTGCCACCGGGTGGAGAGGGCACGACCAGCCCCAGCATTTT | CATGWRGHDQPQHF
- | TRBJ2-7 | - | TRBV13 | TGTGCCAGCAGCTCCGACAGTTCCTACGAGCAGTACTTC | CASSSDSSYEQYF
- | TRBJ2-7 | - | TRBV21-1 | TGTGCCAGCGGGAGGGGACGGTACGAGCAGTACTTC | CASGRGRYEQYF
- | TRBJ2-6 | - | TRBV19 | TGTGCCAGTAGTATAGTGGCATCTGGGGCCAACGTCCTGACTTTC | CASSIVASGANVLTF
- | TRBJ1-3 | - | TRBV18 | TGTGCCAGCTCCCTCGGGGGGGCCTCTGGAAACACCATATATTTT | CASSLGGASGNTIYF
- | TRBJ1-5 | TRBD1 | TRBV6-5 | TGTGCCAGCGTAGAGGGGGCTAGCAATCAGCCCCAGCATTTT | CASVEGASNQPQHF
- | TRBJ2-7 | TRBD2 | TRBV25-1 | TGTGCCAGCAGTCTAGGACTAGCGGGGGGTTACTCCTACGAGCAGTACTTC | CASSLGLAGGYSYEQYF
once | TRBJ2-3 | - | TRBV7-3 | TGTGCCAGCAGCTTATTCGGGTTAATAAAAAGCACAGATACGCAGTATTTT | CASSLFGLIKSTDTQYF
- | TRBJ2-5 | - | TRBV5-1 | TGCGCCAGCAGCTCCGTCCGGATAGGCGGGGAGACCCAGTACTTC | CASSSVRIGGETQYF
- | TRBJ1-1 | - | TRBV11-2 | TGTGCCAGCAGCTTAGAACTGTTCGTAGATGAAGCTTTCTTT | CASSLELFVDEAFF
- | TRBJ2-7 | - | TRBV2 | TGTGCCAGCAGCTTGAATAGCTACGAGCAGTACTTC | CASSLNSYEQYF
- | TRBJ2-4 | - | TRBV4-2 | TGTGCCAGCCGGGGGGCAGGGGAGGACAAAAACATTCAGTACTTC | CASRGAGEDKNIQYF
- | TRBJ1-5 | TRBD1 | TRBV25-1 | TGTGCCAGCAGAGGGACAGGCAGCAATCAGCCCCAGCATTTT | CASRGTGSNQPQHF
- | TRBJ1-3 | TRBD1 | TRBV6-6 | TGTGCCAGCAGTCCTGGGACAGGGTCCCGTTTAGGAAACACCATATATTTT | CASSPGTGSRLGNTIYF
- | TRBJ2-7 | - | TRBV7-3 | TGTGCCAGCAGCCCGGACTGGCAGGGGGAGCAGTACTTC | CASSPDWQGEQYF
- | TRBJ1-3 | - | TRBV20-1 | TGCAGTGCCTTCCGTGGAAACACCATATATTTT | CSAFRGNTIYF
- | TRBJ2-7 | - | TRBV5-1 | TGCGCCAGCAGCCCCGGTCCGGGGAGCTCCTACGAGCAGTACTTC | CASSPGPGSSYEQYF